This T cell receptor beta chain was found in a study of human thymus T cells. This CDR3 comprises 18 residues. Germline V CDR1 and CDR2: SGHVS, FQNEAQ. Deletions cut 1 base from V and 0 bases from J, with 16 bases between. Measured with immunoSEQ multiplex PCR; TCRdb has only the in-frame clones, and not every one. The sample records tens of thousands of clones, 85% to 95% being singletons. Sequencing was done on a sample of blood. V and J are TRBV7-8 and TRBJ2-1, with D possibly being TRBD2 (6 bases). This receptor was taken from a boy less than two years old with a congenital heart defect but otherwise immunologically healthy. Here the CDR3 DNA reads TGTGCCAGCAGCTTAGAGGATTGGGACTGGGTCTCCTACAATGAGCAGTTCTTC. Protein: CASSLEDWDWVSYNEQFF.